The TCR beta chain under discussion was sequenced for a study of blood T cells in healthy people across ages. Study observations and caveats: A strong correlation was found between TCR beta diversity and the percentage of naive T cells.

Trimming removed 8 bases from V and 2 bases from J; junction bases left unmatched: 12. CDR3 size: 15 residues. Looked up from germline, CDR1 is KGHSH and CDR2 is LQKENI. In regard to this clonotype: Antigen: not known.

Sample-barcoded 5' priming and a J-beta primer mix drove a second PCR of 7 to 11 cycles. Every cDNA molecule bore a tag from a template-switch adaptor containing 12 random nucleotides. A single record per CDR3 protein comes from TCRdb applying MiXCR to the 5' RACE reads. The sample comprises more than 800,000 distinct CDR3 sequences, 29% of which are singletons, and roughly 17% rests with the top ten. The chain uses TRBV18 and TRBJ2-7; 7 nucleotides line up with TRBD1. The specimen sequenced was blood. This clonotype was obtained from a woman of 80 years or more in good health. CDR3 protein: CASPQPGQGAYEQYF. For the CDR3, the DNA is TGTGCCAGCCCACAGCCCGGCCAGGGGGCCTACGAGCAGTACTTC.